A single sample gave rise to the 32 T cell receptor beta chains below, sequenced in a study of cytotoxic CD8 clonotypes in ibrutinib-treated CLL. Data came from immunoSEQ multiplex PCR; TCRdb stores just in-frame clones and leaves some out. Seen here are roughly 220,000 clones, more than 65% observed once, and the top ten hold about 6.2%. Sequences were derived from PBMCs, sampled after 12 months of ibrutinib treatment. Receptors originate from a human donor with chronic lymphocytic leukemia.

This clone was seen more than once but under ten times. J is TRBJ1-2 and V is TRBV29-1; D perhaps matches TRBD1 (5 bases). V was clipped by 4 bases and J by 6 bases, with 12 bases between them. This CDR3 region has 12 residues. Germline loops: CDR1 SQVTM, CDR2 ANQGSEA. CDR3 DNA sequence: TGCAGCGTTGCCAGGGAGGTTCATGGCTACACCTTC. It is translated as CSVAREVHGYTF.

The genes are TRBV5-6 and TRBJ2-6, with unresolved D. This CDR3 is built from 13 residues. Germline-derived CDR1 and CDR2 are SGHDT and YYEEEE. V lost 4 bases, J lost 6 bases, and 8 bases lay in between. This CDR3 is CASSPSEANVLTF. CDR3 in DNA: TGTGCCAGCAGCCCCTCGGAGGCCAACGTCCTGACTTTC.

This clone was seen a few times. The V and J genes are TRBV6-5 and TRBJ1-2; TRBD1 matches 7 bases. The CDR3 is made up of 14 amino acids. Germline trimming cut 2 bases from V and 12 bases from J; bases unmatched to any gene: 12. The germline V gene encodes CDR1 MNHEY and CDR2 SVGAGI. CDR3 sequence: CASSYPATGKGDTF. CDR3 coding DNA: TGTGCCAGCAGTTACCCGGCGACAGGGAAAGGCGACACCTTC.

J is TRBJ2-4 and V is TRBV4-3; weak D call: TRBD1 (7 bases). There are 18 residues in the CDR3. V lost 1 base and J lost 0, with 16 bases in between. CDR1 and CDR2 (germline): LGHNA, YSLEER. The CDR3 coding sequence is TGCGCCAGCAGCCAAGTCTTTCAGGGGGGAATAGCCAAAAACATTCAGTACTTC. Protein: CASSQVFQGGIAKNIQYF.

This clone was counted a few times. The chain has TRBV15 and TRBJ2-7; TRBD1 or TRBD2 may be the D gene (6 bases each). V lost 0 bases to trimming and J lost 2 bases, with 14 bases between them. This CDR3 has 16 residues. Germline CDR1 LNHNV, CDR2 YYDKDF (reference sequence). The CDR3 loop reads CATSREQGLGTYEQYF. DNA of the CDR3: TGTGCCACCAGCAGAGAACAGGGACTCGGGACCTACGAGCAGTACTTC.

V and J are TRBV5-1 and TRBJ2-1, with 9 positions matching TRBD2. Looked up from germline, CDR1 is SGHRS and CDR2 is YFSETQ. The CDR3 consists of 14 residues. V dropped 0 bases and J dropped 7; count of bases not matched to a gene: 2. CDR3 nucleotide sequence: TGCGCCAGCAGCTTGGTTAGCGGGAGTAATGAGCAGTTCTTC. Protein: CASSLVSGSNEQFF.

This clone was seen more than once but under ten times. The chain combines TRBV30 with TRBJ1-2, with a tentative D call TRBD1 (5 bases). The CDR3 extends over 14 amino acids. Trimming took 0 bases from V and 1 from J, leaving 9 bases between them. Looked up from germline, CDR1 is GTSNPN and CDR2 is SVGIG (reference sequence). The CDR3 bases are TGTGCCTGGAGTGTTCAGGGAGTTAACTATGGCTACACCTTC. It specifies CAWSVQGVNYGYTF. The whole variable domain, remainder taken from reference TRBV30 and TRBJ1-2, is SQTIHQWPATLVQPVGSPLSLECTVEGTSNPNLYWYRQAAGRGLQLLFYSVGIGQISSEVPQNLSASRPQDRQFILSSKKLLLSDSGFYLCAWSVQGVNYGYTFGSGTRLTVV.

The chain recombines TRBV6-5 with TRBJ1-5; 8 bases fit TRBD1. The ends lost 6 bases at V and 6 bases at J; junction bases unmatched: 4. From germline, CDR1 is MNHEY and CDR2 SVGAGI. The CDR3 totals 13 residues. CDR3: CASSPQGAQPQHF. CDR3 nucleotides: TGTGCCAGCAGCCCGCAGGGGGCTCAGCCCCAGCATTTT.

V usage is TRBV15 and J usage is TRBJ1-1; 8 nucleotides agree with TRBD1. Losses at the gene ends were 6 bases for V and 5 bases for J; bases not matched to a gene: 8. Germline CDR1 reads LNHNV; CDR2 reads YYDKDF (reference sequence). This CDR3 is built from 14 residues. Here the CDR3 DNA reads TGTGCCACCAGGCCAAGACAGGGGCATACTGAAGCTTTCTTT. This translates into CATRPRQGHTEAFF.

This chain links TRBV6-5 with TRBJ1-6, with a weak D call TRBD1 (6 bases). The CDR3 covers 14 residues. From germline, CDR1 is MNHEY and CDR2 SVGAGI. V lost 2 bases, J lost 6 bases, and 8 bases lay in between. The DNA for the CDR3 is TGTGCCAGCAGTTACGAGGGGGGTAATTCACCCCTCCACTTT. This codes for CASSYEGGNSPLHF.

This clone has just a few counts. The chain couples TRBV6-6 to TRBJ1-5; TRBD1 agrees at 9 bases. The CDR3 length is 15 residues. The J segment lost 4 bases and the V segment lost 5 bases, leaving 6 bases of the junction unmatched. Germline lookup yields CDR1 MNHNY and CDR2 SVGAGI (reference sequence). Here the CDR3 reads CASSNGQGQNQPQHF. CDR3 bases: TGTGCCAGCAGTAACGGACAGGGGCAGAATCAGCCCCAGCATTTT.

This chain connects TRBV28 to TRBJ2-3; 10 bases align to TRBD1. CDR3 length: 15 amino acids. Germline CDR1 MDHEN, CDR2 SYDVKM. V was pared by 5 bases and J by 7 bases, with 9 bases of the junction left unmatched. This chain's CDR3 is CASSPRTGGLHTQYF. CDR3 nucleotides: TGTGCCAGCAGTCCGCGGACAGGGGGATTGCATACGCAGTATTTT.

Only a few counts were recorded for this clone. The chain combines TRBV29-1 with TRBJ1-2; D possibly corresponds to TRBD1 (6 bases). This CDR3 region has 12 residues. CDR1 is SQVTM, CDR2 ANQGSEA, per germline. V gave up 7 bases and J gave up 2 bases, with 11 bases separating them. CDR3 sequence reads: CSDRDTNYGYTF. CDR3 DNA: TGCAGCGACCGGGACACCAACTATGGCTACACCTTC.

This clone was seen just once. The chain carries TRBV7-8 and TRBJ1-2; TRBD1 matches 8 bases. Germline values: CDR1 SGHVS, CDR2 FQNEAQ. Trimming at V came to 1 base and at J to 8 bases, leaving 12 bases not matched to a gene. The CDR3 has 16 amino acids. As DNA, the CDR3 is TGTGCCAGCAGCTTAGTGGACAGGGCGCTAGCCTGGGGCTACACCTTC. Encoded protein: CASSLVDRALAWGYTF.

The gene calls are TRBV25-1 and TRBJ2-6, with unresolved D. V was cut by 1 base and J by 0 bases, with 10 bases left in between. CDR3 length equals 17 residues. CDR1 is MGHDK and CDR2 is SYGVNS in the germline V gene. Here the CDR3 reads CASSEFIGFSGANVLTF. CDR3 in DNA: TGTGCCAGCAGTGAATTCATAGGTTTCTCTGGGGCCAACGTCCTGACTTTC.

V is TRBV5-1 and J is TRBJ1-2; 10 positions match TRBD1. Germline-derived CDR1 and CDR2 are SGHRS and YFSETQ. There are 14 residues in the CDR3. V gave up 0 bases and J gave up 8 bases; unmatched junction bases: 4. CDR3 sequence (DNA): TGCGCCAGCAGCTTGGAGGGACAGGGGTTCGGCTACACCTTC. It translates to CASSLEGQGFGYTF. Together with reference TRBV5-1 and TRBJ1-2, the CDR3 gives the full variable domain: KAGVTQTPRYLIKTRGQQVTLSCSPISGHRSVSWYQQTPGQGLQFLFEYFSETQRNKGNFPGRFSGRQFSNSRSEMNVSTLELGDSALYLCASSLEGQGFGYTFGSGTRLTVV.

The chain couples TRBV7-2 to TRBJ1-5; no firm D call. The CDR3 has 14 residues. Germline CDR1 and CDR2: SGHTA and FQGNSA. V lost 6 bases, J lost 3 bases, and 12 bases lay in between. CDR3 residues: CASRSMGFNQPQHF. The CDR3 DNA reads as TGTGCCAGCAGGAGTATGGGGTTCAATCAGCCCCAGCATTTT.

CDR3 in DNA: TGTGCCAGCACTCCGGACTACCTGGGGGAGCAGTACTTC. It is translated as CASTPDYLGEQYF. The rearrangement joins TRBV27 to TRBJ2-7; TRBD2 might be the D (6 bases). CDR3 length equals 13 residues. The V gene's germline CDR1 is MNHEY and CDR2 SMNVEV (reference sequence). V was shortened by 7 bases and J by 7 bases, with 17 bases between the two germline ends.

The chain carries TRBV18 and TRBJ2-5; the D is unclear. Germline CDR1 KGHSH, CDR2 LQKENI. The germline V and J ends were trimmed by 4 bases and 4 bases, with 7 bases remaining between them. The CDR3 runs to 12 residues. In nucleotides, the CDR3 is TGTGCCAGCTCACGATTGCGAGAGACCCAGTACTTC. It yields the protein CASSRLRETQYF.

The chain has TRBV7-2 and TRBJ1-4, with TRBD1 identical over 9 bases. The germline V gene encodes CDR1 SGHTA and CDR2 FQGNSA. This CDR3 comprises 15 residues. With V trimmed by 5 bases and J by 8 bases, 9 bases remained unmatched. CDR3 in amino acids: CASSPRTGEGEKLFF. CDR3 in DNA: TGTGCCAGCAGCCCCCGGACAGGGGAGGGCGAAAAACTGTTTTTT.

J is TRBJ1-5 and V is TRBV28, with a weak D call TRBD1 (5 bases). This CDR3 is built from 15 residues. V gave up 4 bases and J gave up 4 bases, with 14 bases separating them. Germline loops: CDR1 MDHEN, CDR2 SYDVKM. This CDR3 is CASSWGGAGNQPQHF. For the CDR3, the DNA is TGTGCCAGCAGTTGGGGCGGGGCGGGGAATCAGCCCCAGCATTTT.

The chain combines TRBV6-6 with TRBJ1-5; 7 bases line up with TRBD1. The CDR3 spans 14 residues. Germline-derived CDR1 and CDR2 are MNHNY and SVGAGI (reference sequence). V lost 6 bases to trimming and J lost 6 bases; unmatched junction nucleotides: 8. CDR3 coding DNA: TGTGCCAGCAGCGCAGGGGGTTCGAGTCAGCCCCAGCATTTT. As protein: CASSAGGSSQPQHF.

In this sample, this clone turned up a few times. This chain joins TRBV28 and TRBJ2-2, with a weak D call TRBD2 (5 bases). Germline loops: CDR1 MDHEN, CDR2 SYDVKM. V dropped 7 bases and J dropped 0 bases, with 9 bases sitting between them. The CDR3 has 14 residues. The CDR3 loop is CASIFGANTGELFF. CDR3 DNA sequence: TGTGCCAGCATTTTCGGGGCGAACACCGGGGAGCTGTTTTTT.

V is TRBV5-1 and J is TRBJ2-7; 7 nucleotides line up with TRBD2. CDR1 is SGHRS, CDR2 YFSETQ, per germline. The CDR3 totals 15 residues. Trimming at V came to 2 bases and at J to 0 bases, leaving 5 bases not matched to a gene. The CDR3 loop reads CASSFAGDPSYEQYF. Written as DNA, the CDR3 is TGCGCCAGCAGCTTCGCGGGGGACCCCTCCTACGAGCAGTACTTC.

On this clone itself: Different DNA sequences within this sample yield the same CDR3. The gene calls are TRBV4-3 and TRBJ2-7, with TRBD1 matching over 9 bases. The CDR3 length is 14 residues. V lost 1 base and J lost 2; bases outside the gene matches: 0. Per germline, CDR1 LGHNA and CDR2 YSLEER. The CDR3 loop reads CASSQGQGAYEQYF. For the CDR3, the DNA is TGCGCCAGCAGCCAAGGACAGGGGGCCTACGAGCAGTACTTC.

This chain links TRBV29-1 with TRBJ1-2, with D possibly TRBD1 on 6 matching bases. V gave up 4 bases and J gave up 3 bases, with 18 bases separating them. The CDR3 totals 15 residues. Germline V lookup: CDR1 SQVTM, CDR2 ANQGSEA. CDR3 nucleotide sequence: TGCAGCGTTGTCGGCGGGGGCGGGTTGTACTATGGCTACACCTTC. This gives the protein CSVVGGGGLYYGYTF.

The chain combines TRBV28 with TRBJ2-5; 10 bases agree with TRBD1. The germline CDR1 and CDR2 sequences are MDHEN and SYDVKM. The V gene end was trimmed by 7 bases and the J gene end by 5 bases; junction bases not matched to a gene: 10. The CDR3 spans 15 residues. Here the CDR3 DNA reads TGTGCCAGCAACACCGACAGGGGGCGCCCGGAGACCCAGTACTTC. It specifies CASNTDRGRPETQYF.

The J gene is TRBJ1-1, the V gene TRBV29-1; the D is unclear. This CDR3 region has 13 residues. Trimming pared 7 bases from V and 1 base from J, leaving 13 bases between. Germline V gene data show CDR1 as SQVTM and CDR2 as ANQGSEA. The CDR3 DNA sequence: TGCAGCGCGAGAAAATCCCCGAACACTGAAGCTTTCTTT. Translated: CSARKSPNTEAFF.

V usage is TRBV6-5 and J usage is TRBJ1-5; D is undetermined. V lost 8 bases and J 0 bases, leaving 11 bases between the germline ends. The germline gives CDR1 MNHEY, CDR2 SVGAGI. The CDR3 covers 14 residues. The CDR3 DNA sequence: TGTGCCAGCCAGGACCAGAATAGCAATCAGCCCCAGCATTTT. Translation gives CASQDQNSNQPQHF.

The rearrangement links TRBV11-3 to TRBJ2-7; 8 nucleotides match TRBD2. Germline loops: CDR1 SGHNT, CDR2 YENEEA. The CDR3 sequence is 16 residues long. V shed 4 bases and J 6 bases; nucleotides not matched to a gene: 14. This chain's CDR3 is CASSSTSSGRTREQYF. CDR3 sequence (DNA): TGTGCCAGCAGCTCAACGTCGAGCGGGAGAACCCGCGAGCAGTACTTC.

This clone was seen a handful of times. The chain joins TRBV4-1 to TRBJ1-1; D uncertain. V gave up 0 bases and J gave up 0 bases, with 20 bases separating them. The CDR3 extends over 19 amino acids. Germline values: CDR1 MGHRA, CDR2 YSYEKL. CDR3 loop: CASSQDLGLSSGLNTEAFF. The CDR3 nucleotides are TGCGCCAGCAGCCAAGATCTCGGTTTGTCCTCCGGCTTGAACACTGAAGCTTTCTTT.

This chain uses TRBV7-8 with TRBJ2-3, with D maybe TRBD1 (7 bases). There are 14 residues in the CDR3. CDR1 SGHVS and CDR2 FQNEAQ come from the germline V gene. Trimming removed 5 bases at V and 3 bases at J, with 12 bases between. CDR3 in amino acids: CASSRGTATDTQYF. The CDR3 DNA reads as TGTGCCAGCAGCCGCGGGACAGCAACAGATACGCAGTATTTT.